This entry features one T cell receptor (beta chain) sequence. No cognate antigen has been identified for it. No base quality values were provided; no much bigger clone lies one nucleotide off. The record originates from a study of cytomegalovirus exposure and HLA in healthy donors (dated by TCRdb to between 2016 and 2019). In the study overall: An earlier analysis of several hundred of the donors reported about 250 Gb of sequence data and 120 million or so unique TCR beta sequences from 150 million to 200 million T cells. Roughly 320 gigabases of sequencing data and approximately 91 million unique TCR sequences made up an early release that covered nearly 650 HLA-typed donors. The genetic ancestry cluster associated with self-reported Caucasian donors included 80% to 90% of the 350 to 500 genotyped donors. The aim of the study was to test whether cataloging public T cell receptors could identify signatures of past pathogen exposure. The study used immunosequencing to profile the T cell repertoires of around 600 subjects and linked those repertoires to cytomegalovirus serostatus. Along with the approximately 600-subject first cohort, a separate validation cohort of over a hundred different subjects was used. High-throughput TCR immunosequencing, statistical association of individual TCRs with disease status, and machine learning were combined to predict cytomegalovirus infection status. In a later analysis, previously published TCR beta repertoires from several hundred donors were re-analyzed and high-resolution HLA genotyping was added so that TCR occurrence patterns could be studied. Rather than using new phenotypic data, the later analysis identified candidate immune exposures from TCR beta sequences and from how often those sequences occurred across donors. An earlier analysis of fewer than 700 of the donors applied high-throughput TCR beta sequencing to assess whether each TCR beta V gene segment acted as functional or pseudogenic. Donor age, sex, ethnicity and CMV serostatus were compiled alongside the repertoire data. A later genetic analysis took genome-wide SNP genotypes for about three fifths of the 666 donors and used that subset as a discovery cohort. Every discovery cohort repertoire had been produced on one sequencing platform. HLA typing covered class I and class II loci at four-digit resolution. The number of typed donors differed by locus: roughly 620-630 for A, B, C, DRB1 and DQB1; some 500 for DQA1; approximately 600 for DPA1; and 450 to 480 for DPB1. About five DR-DQ haplotypes were treated as single units for association and clustering because of strong linkage in the cohort. Among 300 to 500 genotyped donors of the cohort, an average of around 240,000 unique TCR beta nucleotide sequences was sequenced per donor, of which roughly 18% were non-productive. What the work shows at the level of the full study, not this receptor alone: The only immune exposure information available for the cohort was CMV serostatus. Linkage disequilibrium might explain the correlated functional status among segregating V segments, but an unknown experimental factor could not be ruled out. Presence/absence analyses assumed roughly uniform sequencing depth across donors, an assumption that may not hold. The study listed approximately 160 TCR beta chains as associated with cytomegalovirus. In this cohort, only TCR beta chains were sequenced, and detectable features were limited by the absence of alpha or paired-chain data. In both the original and validation cohorts, the classifier was reported to diagnose cytomegalovirus status with high specificity and sensitivity. Strong co-occurrence of HLA alleles, especially DR and DQ, made assigning TCR associations to individual alleles difficult. V-gene and J-gene trimming of TCR beta chains was associated with a missense DCLRE1C variant in a later genetic analysis, and the association was replicated in an independent cohort. A later analysis found that most CMV-associated TCR beta chains appeared HLA-restricted, with HLA associations seemingly driven largely by CMV exposure. In a later analysis, HLA-associated TCR beta chains were found to be more clonally expanded and to have lower generation probabilities than equally common non-associated chains. A cluster of highly shared sequence variants was judged likely to be a technical artifact of the sequencing pipeline. It was suggested by the authors that the approach could potentially be generalized to other disease states and immunological phenotypes. Because HLA typing was unavailable for some donors at each locus, only the typed subset was used in association tests. In a later genetic analysis, fewer N-insertions in productive TCRs were reported among donors in an Asian-associated ancestry cluster than the roughly 700-donor mean. A later analysis found that TCR association rates varied across HLA loci, with DRB1 alleles showing the most associated TCRs and HLA-C alleles the fewest. Broadly in line with IMGT annotations, most TCR beta V segments showed up in productive rearrangements about 87% or about 30% of the time in an earlier analysis of some 590 of the donors. The earlier analysis of approximately 590 of the donors excluded about 16 rarely observed V segments, including chromosome 9 orphons, because counts were too low. While some public TCRs were present in many individuals, most TCR sequences turned up only very rarely across donors. A further reported finding was that TCR beta sequences accurately predicted the HLA-A and HLA-B alleles for most subjects in the first cohort. In a later analysis, several top co-occurrence clusters were reported to appear linked to parvovirus B19, influenza, CMV and Epstein-Barr virus. A few of the identified cytomegalovirus-associated TCR beta chains were confirmed in vitro to be specific for cytomegalovirus antigens. Specific HLA alleles were associated with 15,000 to 20,000 TCR beta sequences at a false discovery rate of 0.05 in a later analysis.

The cohort was made up of 666 healthy bone marrow donors. All cohort members were sampled while nominally healthy, although unrecorded immune exposures were likely present. The donor tested CMV seronegative and was one of the 352 seronegative cohort members. Every donor gave a peripheral blood sample, and the peripheral blood mononuclear cells from that sample were used for TCR beta sequencing. Genomic DNA extraction from the blood cell samples was performed with the Qiagen DNeasy Blood Extraction Kit. Library creation used the immunoSEQ multiplex PCR assay. For the multiplex PCR, a mixture combining 60 forward primers for TCR Vbeta segments and 13 reverse primers for TCR Jbeta segments was used. A multiplex PCR assay on genomic DNA amplified the CDR3 region of rearranged TCR beta genes. Amplified TCR beta libraries were sequenced as 87-base-pair reads on the Illumina HiSeq System. Regarding the original processing steps: A later analysis counted approximately 74 million unique TCR beta chains across the 550 to 700 repertoires, and around 9.9 million of these chains were shared by at least two donors. A nearest-neighbor algorithm error-corrected the raw reads and collapsed the reads into unique sequences, merging closely related sequences to remove PCR and sequencing errors. Alignment of CDR3 sequences to IMGT reference sequences was used to assign V, D and J gene segments. For a sequence to be retained, a match of at least six nucleotides to both a V gene segment and a J gene segment was required. A rearrangement counted as productive if the CDR3 had no stop codons and remained in frame with V and J, and every other rearrangement counted as non-productive. CDR3 was defined according to IMGT convention as the region running from the second conserved V-encoded cysteine to the conserved J-encoded phenylalanine. The earlier analysis of 500 to 750 of the donors excluded any sequence lacking an unambiguous match to a single V gene segment. An earlier analysis of several hundred of the donors called V segments functional above 56.7% productive rearrangements and segregating when the between-donor standard deviation exceeded 5%. A statistical classification framework was built to diagnose cytomegalovirus status from the catalog of TCR beta chain sequences. In a later analysis, V and J genes were assigned by comparing TCR nucleotide sequences against IMGT/GENE-DB human TR gene sequences. The TCRdist pipeline was used in a later analysis to assign CDR3 sequences and most-parsimonious VDJ recombination scenarios. A later analysis defined each TCR beta chain by its CDR3 amino acid sequence plus V-gene family, and excluded reads lacking a unique V-gene family. A later analysis removed roughly 590 highly shared, low-generation-probability nucleotide sequences to deal with suspected cross-contamination and a sequencing artifact. In a later analysis, a clonal expansion index was calculated for each public chain from normalized within-repertoire ranks of inferred template counts. A later analysis computed generation probabilities with a VDJ recombination model fitted to out-of-frame rearrangements, and checked the results against IGoR. A later analysis scored TCR-TCR, TCR-HLA and TCR-CMV co-occurrence with hypergeometric tests, applying a repertoire-size bias correction to TCR pairs. False discovery rates were estimated in a later analysis by permuting HLA or CMV assignments 20 times. In a later analysis, co-occurring TCRs were grouped using DBSCAN, and TCRdist sequence similarity was added for clustering within HLA-allele-positive subsets. Repertoires with fewer than 30,000 or more than 120,000 public chains were left out of co-occurrence clustering, as were several repertoires with anomalous nucleotide sharing. Sourced from immuneACCESS, this table was stored by TCRdb with only in-frame sequences that have V and J called. A share of the clones is absent; for the studies checked, an unresolved V gene accounts for under half, and the remainder has no known explanation. V and J calls and clone size are given by that table; D and trimming were obtained from the DNA. The sample table shows just over 150,000 clones, and 86% are seen once. The top ten constitute roughly 1.8% of the sample.

This TCR derives from a woman in her late teens or twenties in good health and CMV-seronegative. The sequenced sample was PBMCs.

CDR3 region: CASSSLSGGVSIFTQYF. The nucleotide sequence reads TGTGCCAGCAGCTCCCTATCGGGGGGGGTGTCCATTTTTACGCAGTATTTT. The chain joins TRBV7-2 to TRBJ2-3; 8 bases in the junction line up with TRBD2. For CDR1 and CDR2, the germline V gene lists SGHTA and FQGNSA. Ends trimmed: V by 4 bases, J by 8 bases; bases unmatched to a gene: 17. The CDR3 spans 17 residues, from the cysteine through the phenylalanine. Only the CDR3 part of the read is kept: 51 bases, read in frame from the first base.